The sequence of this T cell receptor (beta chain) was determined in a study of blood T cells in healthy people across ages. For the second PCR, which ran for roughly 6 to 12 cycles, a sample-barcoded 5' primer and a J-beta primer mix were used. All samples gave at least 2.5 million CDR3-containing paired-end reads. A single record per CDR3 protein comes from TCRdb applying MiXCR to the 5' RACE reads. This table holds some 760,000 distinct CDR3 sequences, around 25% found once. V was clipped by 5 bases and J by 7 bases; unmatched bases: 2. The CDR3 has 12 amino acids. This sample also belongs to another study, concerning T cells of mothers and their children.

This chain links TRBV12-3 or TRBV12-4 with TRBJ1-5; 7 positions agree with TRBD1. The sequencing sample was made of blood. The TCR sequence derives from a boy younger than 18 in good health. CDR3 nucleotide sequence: TGTGCCAGCAGTATACAGGGGCAGCCCCAGCATTTT. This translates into CASSIQGQPQHF.